This T cell receptor beta chain was documented in a study of T cells in Graves' hyperthyroidism and ophthalmopathy. Patients were aged 18 to 65, had disease duration under 2 months, and had newly diagnosed hyperthyroidism. Researchers took RNA transcripts and amplified the TCR beta CDR3 regions from them. HTBI primers were employed in a first-round RT-PCR of the TCR CDR3. Each CDR3 protein is one row after TCRdb ran MiXCR on the multiplex PCR reads. The table has approximately 100,000 distinct CDR3 sequences, around 42% seen once. Study outcomes and limitations: Most expanded thyroid clonotypes above 0.001 also appeared in blood.

The sample holds many counts of this clonotype. Its antigen is not known. The V end was cut by 5 bases, the J end by 6 bases, with 13 bases between. The CDR3 consists of 14 residues. This chain uses TRBV12-3 or TRBV12-4 with TRBJ1-4; tentatively, D is TRBD1 (5 bases). The TCR comes from a woman in her twenties or thirties with Graves' hyperthyroidism. What was sequenced was peripheral blood or thyroid tissue (not recorded which). DNA for the CDR3: TGTGCCAGCAGTCCCCAGGGAGGATATGAAAAACTGTTTTTT. It is translated as CASSPQGGYEKLFF.